A selection of T cell receptor beta chains follows, all from one sample in a study of glioma-infiltrating T cells after dendritic cell vaccination. TCRdb's copy holds only in-frame clones and misses some; the assay was immunoSEQ multiplex PCR. The table has about 50,000 clones, about 88% seen once. The sequenced sample was blood, obtained after dendritic cell vaccination. The receptors here all came from a human donor with glioblastoma. The CDR3 runs from the conserved cysteine through the conserved F or W. The D gene is left open where the match is weak. Clone size appears in some rows only: once, few, many, or a class for an expanded clone.

D	V	size	J	CDR3	DNA
TRBD1	TRBV7-2	-	TRBJ2-1	CASSSRDRVSTEQFF	TGTGCCAGCAGCTCCCGGGACAGGGTCAGCACTGAGCAGTTCTTC
-	TRBV19	few	TRBJ1-1	CASSPRTEQRLNTEAFF	TGTGCCAGTAGTCCACGGACAGAACAACGCTTGAACACTGAAGCTTTCTTT
-	TRBV6-5	-	TRBJ2-3	CATESRGNTQYF	TGTGCCACCGAGTCGAGAGGAAATACGCAGTATTTT
TRBD2	TRBV7-6	-	TRBJ2-5	CASSLGGGSETQYF	TGTGCCAGCAGCTTAGGGGGGGGTTCAGAGACCCAGTACTTC
-	TRBV7-2	-	TRBJ2-2	CASSFPRGGELFF	TGTGCCAGCAGCTTTCCTAGGGGCGGGGAGCTGTTTTTT
-	TRBV5-1	-	TRBJ2-3	CASRGAGIGTDTQYF	TGCGCCAGCAGGGGTGCAGGGATAGGCACAGATACGCAGTATTTT
-	TRBV28	-	TRBJ2-5	CASSSLREETQYF	TGTGCCAGCAGCTCCCTACGAGAAGAGACCCAGTACTTC
TRBD1	TRBV13	-	TRBJ2-1	CASSLVYRGLNEQFF	TGTGCCAGCAGCTTAGTATACAGGGGGCTCAATGAGCAGTTCTTC
-	TRBV29-1	-	TRBJ2-2	CSAGIVAGELFF	TGCAGCGCCGGTATCGTCGCCGGGGAGCTGTTTTTT
TRBD2	TRBV7-9	-	TRBJ2-5	CASSHGLAVYQETQYF	TGTGCCAGCAGCCACGGACTAGCGGTGTACCAAGAGACCCAGTACTTC
-	TRBV27	-	TRBJ2-7	CASSPGGGAYEQYF	TGTGCCAGCAGTCCCGGCGGCGGTGCCTACGAGCAGTACTTC
-	TRBV28	-	TRBJ2-2	CASNSDSTFTGELFF	TGTGCCAGCAACTCAGACTCGACTTTCACCGGGGAGCTGTTTTTT
TRBD2	TRBV28	-	TRBJ2-4	CASSFRGGRVIQYF	TGTGCCAGCAGTTTCCGGGGGGGCCGGGTCATTCAGTACTTC
-	TRBV10-3	-	TRBJ1-4	CAISAPGEKLFF	TGTGCCATCAGTGCCCCGGGGGAAAAACTGTTTTTT
-	TRBV25-1	-	TRBJ1-2	CASSDWRKDGYTF	TGTGCCAGCAGTGATTGGAGAAAGGATGGCTACACCTTC
TRBD1	TRBV11-3	-	TRBJ1-4	CASSQGGATNEKLFF	TGTGCCAGCAGCCAGGGGGGCGCAACTAATGAAAAACTGTTTTTT
TRBD1	TRBV10-3	-	TRBJ2-5	CATSGGTRGQGETQYF	TGTGCCACCTCCGGGGGCACCAGGGGGCAAGGAGAGACCCAGTACTTC
-	TRBV28	-	TRBJ1-2	CASSLSAGWGGYTF	TGTGCCAGCAGTTTATCCGCAGGGTGGGGTGGCTACACCTTC
-	TRBV11-3	-	TRBJ2-1	CASSLGRVGFGEQFF	TGTGCCAGCAGCTTAGGGCGGGTCGGGTTTGGTGAGCAGTTCTTC
-	TRBV19	once	TRBJ2-7	CASSIRTDNYEQYF	TGTGCCAGTAGTATAAGGACAGATAACTACGAGCAGTACTTC
-	TRBV5-1	-	TRBJ1-1	CASSLGATMNTEAFF	TGCGCCAGCAGCTTGGGGGCGACGATGAACACTGAAGCTTTCTTT
-	TRBV5-1	-	TRBJ1-1	CASSLAGGSPAFF	TGCGCCAGCAGCTTGGCCGGCGGGTCCCCCGCTTTCTTT
-	TRBV15	-	TRBJ1-2	CATSRVGGLGDGYTF	TGTGCCACCAGCAGAGTCGGGGGGCTGGGCGATGGCTACACCTTC
TRBD1	TRBV5-1	-	TRBJ2-2	CASSWGQEANTGELFF	TGCGCCAGCAGCTGGGGACAGGAGGCGAACACCGGGGAGCTGTTTTTT
-	TRBV10-3	-	TRBJ1-1	CAINDLDSLEAFF	TGTGCCATCAATGATCTGGACAGCCTGGAAGCTTTCTTT
-	TRBV5-4	once	TRBJ1-1	CASSLKKGVHTEAFF	TGTGCCAGCAGCTTGAAGAAAGGGGTCCACACTGAAGCTTTCTTT
-	TRBV5-4	-	TRBJ2-5	CASSYTGTGETQYF	TGTGCCAGCAGCTACACAGGGACGGGAGAGACCCAGTACTTC
TRBD2	TRBV5-4	-	TRBJ2-1	CASSEGGPSGINEQFF	TGTGCCAGCAGTGAGGGGGGGCCTAGCGGGATCAATGAGCAGTTCTTC
-	TRBV25-1	few	TRBJ2-1	CASSELHNEQFF	TGTGCCAGCAGTGAACTCCACAATGAGCAGTTCTTC
-	TRBV27	-	TRBJ1-1	CASSLEYPGWMNTEAFF	TGTGCCAGCAGTTTAGAGTACCCAGGGTGGATGAACACTGAAGCTTTCTTT
-	TRBV7-9	-	TRBJ1-1	CASSLAADEAFF	TGTGCCAGCAGCTTAGCGGCAGATGAAGCTTTCTTT
TRBD2	TRBV2	-	TRBJ2-1	CASSGTGTSGSPWYNEQFF	TGTGCCAGCAGCGGGACCGGGACTAGCGGGAGCCCCTGGTACAATGAGCAGTTCTTC
TRBD1	TRBV5-1	-	TRBJ2-7	CASSPRQGTSYEQYF	TGCGCCAGCAGCCCCAGACAGGGGACTTCCTACGAGCAGTACTTC
TRBD1	TRBV5-6	few	TRBJ1-2	CASSPGTGSYGYTF	TGTGCCAGCAGCCCGGGGACAGGGAGCTATGGCTACACCTTC
-	TRBV18	-	TRBJ2-7	CASSPDVRDSYEQYF	TGTGCCAGCTCACCGGACGTACGGGATTCCTACGAGCAGTACTTC
-	TRBV7-9	few	TRBJ2-2	CASSWGHTETGELFF	TGTGCCAGCAGCTGGGGACACACGGAAACCGGGGAGCTGTTTTTT
-	TRBV5-1	once	TRBJ1-1	CASSLASGVTEAFF	TGCGCCAGCAGCTTGGCGTCTGGAGTGACTGAAGCTTTCTTT
TRBD2	TRBV4-2	once	TRBJ2-7	CASSPGLAAHREQYF	TGTGCCAGCAGCCCGGGACTAGCAGCCCATCGGGAGCAGTACTTC
TRBD1	TRBV5-1	-	TRBJ1-1	CASSTPGTGGAEAFF	TGCGCCAGCAGCACCCCCGGGACAGGGGGGGCTGAAGCTTTCTTT